The text below deals with one T cell receptor (beta chain). Original processing methods: Amplification of reference gene primers provided the estimated nucleated cell counts. Clones were read by immunoSEQ multiplex PCR, and TCRdb kept only the in-frame ones, dropping some. The DNA was the basis for D and trimming; V, J and clone size are from that table. The table records over 120,000 clones, 80% to 90% of them present only once. These data belong to a study of blood T cell repertoires in COVID-19. Study at large: Acute-phase and convalescent COVID-19 samples originated in the United States, Italy and Spain. PBMCs, B-cell-depleted T cells, or T cells were the source of the cDNA or gDNA that made up the material.

J gave up 4 bases and V 11 bases, and 15 bases lay outside the gene matches. The CDR3 is 15 residues long. Germline CDR1 and CDR2: LNHDA and SQIVND (reference sequence). The sequence was obtained from a human donor with acute or convalescent COVID-19. The donor label of this sample is uncertain. This rearrangement joins TRBV19 to TRBJ2-5; 8 bases match TRBD2. The sequencing sample was made of peripheral blood. DNA for the CDR3: TGTGCCTGCGGGGGGAAAGGAAGGCCACGAGAGACCCAGTACTTC. Amino acid sequence: CACGGKGRPRETQYF.